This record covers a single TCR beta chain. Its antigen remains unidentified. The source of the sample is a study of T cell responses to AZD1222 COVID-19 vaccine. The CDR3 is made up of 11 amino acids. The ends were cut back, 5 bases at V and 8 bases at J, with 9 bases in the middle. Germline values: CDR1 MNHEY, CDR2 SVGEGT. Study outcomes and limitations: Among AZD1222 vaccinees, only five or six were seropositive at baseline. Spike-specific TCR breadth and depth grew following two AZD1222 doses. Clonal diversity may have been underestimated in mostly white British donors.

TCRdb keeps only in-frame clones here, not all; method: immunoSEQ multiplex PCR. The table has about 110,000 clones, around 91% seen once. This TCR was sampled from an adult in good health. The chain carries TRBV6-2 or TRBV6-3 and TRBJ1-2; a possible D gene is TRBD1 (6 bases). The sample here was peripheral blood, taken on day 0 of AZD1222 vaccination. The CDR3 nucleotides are TGTGCCAGCAGTGCGGGACACGGCTACACCTTC. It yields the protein CASSAGHGYTF.